Listed below are T cell receptor beta chains from one sample, sequenced in a study of T cell responses to AZD1222 COVID-19 vaccine. TCRdb's copy holds only in-frame clones and misses some; the assay was immunoSEQ multiplex PCR. The table includes some 120,000 clones, around nine tenths detected once. Sequencing was performed on peripheral blood, taken on day 0 of AZD1222 vaccination. Every receptor here comes from an adult in good health. CDR3s include the opening cysteine and the closing phenylalanine or tryptophan. The D gene is left open where the match is weak. Not every row has a clone size; where given, it reads once, few, many or a size class.

V	size	J	D	length	CDR3	DNA
TRBV23-1	NA	TRBJ1-2	TRBD1	15	CASSPDRGRVDGYTF	TGCGCCAGCAGTCCCGACAGGGGGCGCGTCGATGGCTACACCTTC
TRBV27	NA	TRBJ2-3	TRBD2	15	CASSLAGDSTDTQYF	TGTGCCAGCAGTTTAGCGGGAGATTCAACAGATACGCAGTATTTT
TRBV29-1	NA	TRBJ1-4	NA	12	CSVKREGGKLFF	TGCAGCGTGAAGCGGGAGGGGGGAAAACTGTTTTTT
TRBV10-3	few	TRBJ1-5	TRBD1	15	CAISEGSGGGQPQHF	TGTGCCATCAGTGAGGGGTCAGGGGGCGGACAGCCCCAGCATTTT
TRBV3-1/TRBV3-2	NA	TRBJ2-2	TRBD1	16	CASSQNRGRRTGELFF	TGTGCCAGCAGCCAAAACAGGGGGCGCAGGACCGGGGAGCTGTTTTTT
TRBV18	NA	TRBJ2-1	TRBD2	14	CASSQTSGTHEQFF	TGTGCCAGCTCACAGACTAGCGGGACGCATGAGCAGTTCTTC
TRBV7-2	NA	TRBJ2-1	NA	11	CASSLHNEQFF	TGTGCCAGCAGCTTACACAATGAGCAGTTCTTC
TRBV2	NA	TRBJ2-1	NA	15	CASSQDRVSIGEQFF	TGTGCCAGCAGTCAGGACCGGGTTAGTATCGGTGAGCAGTTCTTC
TRBV3-1/TRBV3-2	NA	TRBJ1-1	NA	13	CASSQDPGTAAFF	TGTGCCAGCAGCCAAGATCCGGGTACCGCGGCTTTCTTT
TRBV19	once	TRBJ2-6	NA	16	CASMWSGISGANVLTF	TGTGCCAGTATGTGGAGTGGGATTTCTGGGGCCAACGTCCTGACTTTC
TRBV28	once	TRBJ1-5	NA	14	CASSLPGSNQPQHF	TGTGCCAGCAGCCTCCCGGGGTCTAATCAGCCCCAGCATTTT
TRBV19	NA	TRBJ1-2	NA	13	CASSRRGDYGYTF	TGTGCCAGTAGCCGGAGAGGCGACTATGGCTACACCTTC
TRBV19	NA	TRBJ1-4	NA	15	CASSPEGGSNEKLFF	TGTGCCAGTAGTCCCGAAGGGGGATCTAATGAAAAACTGTTTTTT
TRBV27	once	TRBJ2-7	TRBD2	17	CASSIGTSGGFNNEQYF	TGTGCCAGCAGTATCGGGACTAGCGGGGGGTTTAACAACGAGCAGTACTTC
TRBV12-3/TRBV12-4	once	TRBJ2-2	NA	13	CASRPRRTGELFF	TGTGCCAGCAGACCGAGACGAACCGGGGAGCTGTTTTTT
TRBV4-2	NA	TRBJ1-2	TRBD1	14	CASSQDWDRGGYTF	TGTGCCAGCAGCCAAGATTGGGACAGGGGTGGCTACACCTTC
TRBV6-1	NA	TRBJ2-7	NA	12	CASSEGGYEQYF	TGTGCCAGCAGTGAAGGGGGCTACGAGCAGTACTTC
TRBV4-1	NA	TRBJ1-5	TRBD1	18	CASSQASGQGPVNQPQHF	TGCGCCAGCAGCCAAGCGTCGGGACAGGGGCCAGTGAATCAGCCCCAGCATTTT
TRBV2	once	TRBJ1-6	NA	13	CASRGSYNSPLHF	TGTGCCAGCAGGGGTTCCTATAATTCACCCCTCCACTTT
TRBV25-1	NA	TRBJ1-4	NA	16	CASSRAGVATNEKLFF	TGTGCCAGCAGTAGGGCAGGAGTTGCAACTAATGAAAAACTGTTTTTT
TRBV5-1	NA	TRBJ2-7	NA	13	CASSLSSAYEQYF	TGCGCCAGCAGCCTCAGTTCAGCCTACGAGCAGTACTTC
TRBV2	NA	TRBJ2-1	TRBD2	16	CASRGTSGGAYNEQFF	TGTGCCAGCAGGGGGACTAGCGGGGGTGCTTACAATGAGCAGTTCTTC
TRBV7-9	few	TRBJ1-2	NA	11	CASSSVYGYTF	TGTGCCAGCAGCTCGGTCTATGGCTACACCTTC
TRBV7-7	NA	TRBJ1-5	TRBD1	16	CASSQRDRGVNQPQHF	TGTGCCAGCAGCCAACGGGACAGGGGGGTCAATCAGCCCCAGCATTTT
TRBV29-1	NA	TRBJ2-7	NA	13	CSPTPGPPYEQYF	TGCAGCCCAACCCCGGGACCACCCTACGAGCAGTACTTC
TRBV7-2	NA	TRBJ1-1	NA	14	CASSLESGDTEAFF	TGTGCCAGCAGCTTAGAGTCGGGCGACACTGAAGCTTTCTTT
TRBV30	NA	TRBJ1-6	TRBD1	16	CAWRNRGASYNSPLHF	TGTGCCTGGAGAAACAGGGGGGCATCATATAATTCACCCCTCCACTTT
TRBV24-1	NA	TRBJ2-7	NA	16	CATITLGQYLPYEQYF	TGTGCCACAATTACTTTGGGCCAGTACTTACCCTACGAGCAGTACTTC
TRBV10-1	few	TRBJ2-7	NA	11	CASRASREQYF	TGCGCCAGCAGAGCCTCCCGGGAGCAGTACTTC
TRBV21-1	NA	TRBJ2-7	NA	17	CASSKGQGEGRAYEQYF	TGTGCCAGCAGCAAGGGCCAGGGCGAGGGCAGGGCCTACGAGCAGTACTTC
TRBV6-5	NA	TRBJ1-5	NA	14	CASRTGGGNQPQHF	TGTGCCAGCAGGACGGGGGGAGGCAATCAGCCCCAGCATTTT
TRBV7-2	NA	TRBJ1-5	NA	15	CASSLARISNQPQHF	TGTGCCAGCAGCTTAGCACGGATTAGCAATCAGCCCCAGCATTTT
TRBV30	NA	TRBJ2-3	NA	12	CAWAGGRGTQYF	TGTGCCTGGGCAGGGGGGAGAGGTACGCAGTATTTT
TRBV24-1	NA	TRBJ2-2	TRBD1	15	CATSVSGGITGELFF	TGTGCCACCAGTGTATCAGGGGGCATCACCGGGGAGCTGTTTTTT
TRBV6-5	NA	TRBJ2-3	NA	13	CASTSQFTDTQYF	TGTGCCAGCACTTCGCAATTCACAGATACGCAGTATTTT
TRBV12-3/TRBV12-4	NA	TRBJ2-7	NA	12	CASSLQGGEQYF	TGTGCCAGCAGTTTACAGGGGGGCGAGCAGTACTTC
TRBV27	once	TRBJ2-1	NA	14	CASSSTLARYEQFF	TGTGCCAGCAGTTCCACCCTAGCGCGCTATGAGCAGTTCTTC
TRBV7-8	NA	TRBJ1-2	NA	14	CASSLAGANYGYTF	TGTGCCAGCAGCTTAGCGGGGGCGAACTATGGCTACACCTTC
TRBV28	NA	TRBJ1-1	NA	13	CASSFGERTEAFF	TGTGCCAGCAGTTTCGGGGAAAGGACTGAAGCTTTCTTT
TRBV5-1	NA	TRBJ1-6	NA	14	CASSSGRNNSPLHF	TGCGCCAGCAGCTCCGGACGGAATAATTCACCCCTCCACTTT
TRBV6-5	few	TRBJ1-6	NA	12	CASRWMNSPLHF	TGTGCCAGCAGGTGGATGAATTCACCCCTCCACTTT